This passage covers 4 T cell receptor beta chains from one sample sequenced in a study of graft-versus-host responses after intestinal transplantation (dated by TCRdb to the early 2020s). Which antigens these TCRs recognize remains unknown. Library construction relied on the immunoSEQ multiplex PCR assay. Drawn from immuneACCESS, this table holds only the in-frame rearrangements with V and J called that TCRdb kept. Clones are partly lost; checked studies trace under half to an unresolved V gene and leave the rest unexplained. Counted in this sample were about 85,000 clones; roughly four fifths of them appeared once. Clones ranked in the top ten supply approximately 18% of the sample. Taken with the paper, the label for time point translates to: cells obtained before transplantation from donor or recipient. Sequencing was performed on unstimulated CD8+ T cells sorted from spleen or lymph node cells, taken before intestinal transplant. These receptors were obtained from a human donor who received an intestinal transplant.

CDR3 DNA sequence: TGTGCCACCAGCAGAGATGAGCGGAGGGGAGGTTCCTACAATGAGCAGTTCTTC. This gives the protein CATSRDERRGGSYNEQFF. The chain links TRBV15 to TRBJ2-1, with D maybe TRBD2 (6 bases). Per the germline V gene, CDR1 is LNHNV and CDR2 is YYDKDF (reference sequence). There are 18 residues in the CDR3. The V and J ends lost 0 bases and 1 base respectively, with 16 bases between them.

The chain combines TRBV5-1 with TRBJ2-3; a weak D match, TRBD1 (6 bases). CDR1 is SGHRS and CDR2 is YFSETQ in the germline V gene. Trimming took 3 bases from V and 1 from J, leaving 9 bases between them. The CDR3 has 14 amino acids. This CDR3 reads CASSSGQRTDTQYF. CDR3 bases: TGCGCCAGCAGCTCCGGACAGCGCACAGATACGCAGTATTTT.

CDR3 region: CASSAGGATDTQYF. CDR3 in DNA: TGTGCCAGCAGTGCCGGTGGGGCGACAGATACGCAGTATTTT. V usage is TRBV6-1 and J usage is TRBJ2-3, with D possibly matching TRBD1 (5 bases). Trimming left V 4 bases short and J 3 bases short, with 11 bases between. The CDR3 extends over 14 amino acids. Per germline, CDR1 MNHNS and CDR2 SASEGT.

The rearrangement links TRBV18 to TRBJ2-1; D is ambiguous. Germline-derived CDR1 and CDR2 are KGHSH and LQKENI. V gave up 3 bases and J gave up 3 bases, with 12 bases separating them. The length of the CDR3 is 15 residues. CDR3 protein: CASSPPTPIYNEQFF. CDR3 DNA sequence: TGTGCCAGCTCACCCCCGACTCCCATCTACAATGAGCAGTTCTTC.